This TCR beta chain was found in a study of early T cells in non-severe SARS-CoV-2 infection. The overall study: Unsorted whole-blood RNA was sequenced in bulk, leaving chains unpaired.

The V gene lost 0 bases and the J gene lost 7 bases, with 18 bases spanning the gap. The CDR3 totals 16 residues. CDR1 and CDR2 (germline): LGHNA, YSLEER. TCRdb re-derived calls from the 5' RACE reads in MiXCR, one entry per CDR3 protein. The data show tens of thousands of distinct CDR3 sequences, 10% seen once. The sample in question was whole blood, obtained at baseline. The source of this sequence is an adult who was a healthcare worker with PCR-confirmed SARS-CoV-2 infection or an uninfected control (not recorded which). V and J are TRBV4-3 and TRBJ1-1; no definite D call. This CDR3 reads CASSQDVARGNLEAFF. The CDR3 DNA reads TGCGCCAGCAGCCAAGACGTAGCGAGAGGGAACCTTGAAGCTTTCTTT.